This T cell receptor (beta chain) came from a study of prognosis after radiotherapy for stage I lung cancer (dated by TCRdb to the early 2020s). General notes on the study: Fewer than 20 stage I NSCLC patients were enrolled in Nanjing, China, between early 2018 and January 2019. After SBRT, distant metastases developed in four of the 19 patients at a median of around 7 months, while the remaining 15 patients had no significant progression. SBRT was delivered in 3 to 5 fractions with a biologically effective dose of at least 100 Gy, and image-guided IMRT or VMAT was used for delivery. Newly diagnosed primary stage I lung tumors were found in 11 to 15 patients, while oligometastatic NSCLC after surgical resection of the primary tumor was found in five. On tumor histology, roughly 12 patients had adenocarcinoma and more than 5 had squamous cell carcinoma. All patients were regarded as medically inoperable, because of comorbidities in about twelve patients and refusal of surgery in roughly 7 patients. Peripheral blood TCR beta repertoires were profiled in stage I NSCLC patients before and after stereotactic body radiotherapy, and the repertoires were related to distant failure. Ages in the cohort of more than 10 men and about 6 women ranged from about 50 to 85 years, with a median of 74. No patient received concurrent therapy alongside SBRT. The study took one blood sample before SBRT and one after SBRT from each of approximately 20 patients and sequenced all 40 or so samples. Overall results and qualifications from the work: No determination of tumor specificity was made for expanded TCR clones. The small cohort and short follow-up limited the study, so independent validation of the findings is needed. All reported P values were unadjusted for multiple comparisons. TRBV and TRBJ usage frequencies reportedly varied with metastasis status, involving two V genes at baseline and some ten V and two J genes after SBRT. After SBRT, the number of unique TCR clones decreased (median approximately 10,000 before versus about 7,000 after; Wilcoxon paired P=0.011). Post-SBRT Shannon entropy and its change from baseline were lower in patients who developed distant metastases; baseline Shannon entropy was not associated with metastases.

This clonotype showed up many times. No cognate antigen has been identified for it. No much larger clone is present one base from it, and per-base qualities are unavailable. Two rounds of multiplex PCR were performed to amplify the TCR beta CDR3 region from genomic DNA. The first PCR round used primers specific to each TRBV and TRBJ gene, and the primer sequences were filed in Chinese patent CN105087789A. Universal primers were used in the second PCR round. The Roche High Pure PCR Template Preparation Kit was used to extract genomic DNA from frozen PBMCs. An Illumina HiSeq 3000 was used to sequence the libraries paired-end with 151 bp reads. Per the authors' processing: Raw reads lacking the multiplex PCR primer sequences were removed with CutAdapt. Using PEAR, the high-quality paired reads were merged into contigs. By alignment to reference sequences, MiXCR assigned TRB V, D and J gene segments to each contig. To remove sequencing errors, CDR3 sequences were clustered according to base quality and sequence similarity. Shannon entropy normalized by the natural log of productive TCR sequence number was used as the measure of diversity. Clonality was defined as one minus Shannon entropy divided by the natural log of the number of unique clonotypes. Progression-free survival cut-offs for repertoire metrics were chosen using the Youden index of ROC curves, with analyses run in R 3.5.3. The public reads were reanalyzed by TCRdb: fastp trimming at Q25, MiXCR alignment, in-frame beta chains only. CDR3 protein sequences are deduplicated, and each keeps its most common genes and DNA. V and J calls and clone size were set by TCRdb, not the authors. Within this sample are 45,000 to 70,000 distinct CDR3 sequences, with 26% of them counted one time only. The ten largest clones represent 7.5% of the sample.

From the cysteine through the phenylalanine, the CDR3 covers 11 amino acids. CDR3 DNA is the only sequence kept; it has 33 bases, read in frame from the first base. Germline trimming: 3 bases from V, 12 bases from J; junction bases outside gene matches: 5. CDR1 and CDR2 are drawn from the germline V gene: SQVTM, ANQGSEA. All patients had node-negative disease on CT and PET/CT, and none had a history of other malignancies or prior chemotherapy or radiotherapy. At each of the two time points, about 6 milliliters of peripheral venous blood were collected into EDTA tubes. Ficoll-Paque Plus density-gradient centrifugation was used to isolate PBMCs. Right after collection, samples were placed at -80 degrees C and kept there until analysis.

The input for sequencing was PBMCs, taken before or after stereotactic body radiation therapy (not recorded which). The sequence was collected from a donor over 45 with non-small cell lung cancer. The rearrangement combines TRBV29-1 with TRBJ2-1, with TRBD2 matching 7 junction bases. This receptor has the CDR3 CSVEGGRGQFF. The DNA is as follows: TGCAGCGTTGAGGGGGGGAGGGGGCAGTTCTTC.